Listed below are T cell receptor beta chains from one sample, sequenced in a study of blood T cell repertoires in COVID-19. Clones were read by immunoSEQ multiplex PCR, and TCRdb kept only the in-frame ones, dropping some. This table has around 100,000 clones, around 84% appearing once. Sequenced material: peripheral blood. These receptors were taken from a man aged 35-49 years with acute or convalescent COVID-19. Both conserved end residues are part of each CDR3. Fields, in order: V gene, D gene, clone size, J gene, CDR3 protein, CDR3 DNA. A D gene is named only where the DNA matches it firmly. Some rows have no size entry. The others give once, few or many, or a class for an expanded clone.

TRBV7-9	TRBD1	.	TRBJ2-7	CASSSNYGQGHF	TGTGCCAGCAGCTCCAACTACGGACAGGGTCACTTC
TRBV5-6	TRBD1	.	TRBJ2-7	CASSWTGTIFEQYF	TGTGCCAGCAGCTGGACAGGTACAATTTTCGAGCAGTACTTC
TRBV9	.	.	TRBJ2-7	CASSVAGHNYEQYF	TGTGCCAGCAGCGTAGCGGGACACAACTACGAGCAGTACTTC
TRBV5-1	.	.	TRBJ1-4	CASSPHGAILEKLFF	TGCGCCAGCAGCCCGCATGGGGCGATACTTGAAAAACTGTTTTTT
TRBV5-1	.	.	TRBJ2-7	CASSFEGFEQYF	TGCGCCAGCAGCTTCGAGGGTTTCGAGCAGTACTTC
TRBV6-5	TRBD1	.	TRBJ1-3	CASSPGTGAGNTIYF	TGTGCCAGCAGCCCCGGGACAGGGGCTGGAAACACCATATATTTT
TRBV5-1	.	.	TRBJ2-6	CASSLGKTSSGANVLTF	TGCGCCAGCAGCTTGGGCAAGACATCCTCTGGGGCCAACGTCCTGACTTTC
TRBV19	.	.	TRBJ1-2	CASSGRDPEGYGYTF	TGTGCCAGTAGTGGCCGTGACCCGGAGGGCTATGGCTACACCTTC
TRBV13	TRBD1	few	TRBJ2-7	CASSSGQVGFAEQYF	TGTGCCAGCAGCTCCGGACAGGTCGGGTTCGCCGAGCAGTACTTC
TRBV2	.	.	TRBJ1-1	CASSEYGRDTEAFF	TGTGCCAGCAGTGAATATGGGAGGGATACTGAAGCTTTCTTT
TRBV5-1	TRBD2	.	TRBJ2-3	CASSPVAGGITDTQYF	TGCGCCAGCAGCCCGGTGGCGGGGGGAATCACAGATACGCAGTATTTT
TRBV28	.	.	TRBJ2-7	CASSSLSGEKPYEQYF	TGTGCCAGCAGTTCCCTTTCAGGTGAAAAACCCTACGAGCAGTACTTC
TRBV5-1	.	.	TRBJ2-4	CASSLTSGENIQYF	TGCGCCAGCAGCTTGACCTCGGGTGAAAACATTCAGTACTTC
TRBV10-2	TRBD1	.	TRBJ1-1	CASSESWGQGRTEAFF	TGCGCCAGCAGTGAGTCCTGGGGACAGGGAAGGACTGAAGCTTTCTTT
TRBV12-5	.	.	TRBJ1-5	CASGSGQTVGEPQHF	TGTGCTAGTGGTTCTGGACAGACGGTTGGAGAGCCCCAGCATTTT
TRBV19	.	.	TRBJ1-4	CASSISLSNEKLFF	TGTGCCAGTAGTATAAGCCTGAGTAATGAAAAACTGTTTTTT
TRBV5-6	TRBD1	.	TRBJ2-5	CASSPRDREETQYF	TGTGCCAGCAGCCCCCGGGACAGGGAAGAGACCCAGTACTTC
TRBV4-1	.	.	TRBJ2-7	CASSRTGSEQYF	TGCGCCAGCAGCCGCACAGGGTCCGAGCAGTACTTC
TRBV30	TRBD1	.	TRBJ2-7	CAWSVFWGTGSYEQYF	TGTGCCTGGAGTGTATTTTGGGGGACAGGGTCCTACGAGCAGTACTTC
TRBV12-5	.	few	TRBJ1-2	CASGPVSPYGYTF	TGTGCTAGTGGCCCCGTTTCTCCCTATGGCTACACCTTC
TRBV14	TRBD1	.	TRBJ2-7	CASSQGTGVTYEQYF	TGTGCCAGCAGCCAAGGGACAGGGGTTACCTACGAGCAGTACTTC
TRBV11-3	.	.	TRBJ1-6	CASSPRQSSYNSPLHF	TGTGCCAGCAGCCCAAGACAGAGCTCCTATAATTCACCCCTCCACTTT